There are a few counts of the clone carrying this T cell receptor (beta chain). The sequenced patients had an expansion of CD8+CD57+ cells seen by flow cytometry. The sample comes from a study of CD8+CD57+ T cells in acquired aplastic anemia. It was genomic DNA that served as the template for profiling TCR beta VDJ and CDR3. TCRdb ran MiXCR on the reads and lists one entry per CDR3 protein. The sample has approximately 300,000 distinct CDR3 sequences, under 65% seen once; the top ten hold roughly 1.2%. This clonotype was obtained from a human donor with aplastic anemia. Sequencing input: sorted CD4+, CD8+, or CD8+CD57+ T cells (not recorded which) from PBMCs.

CDR3 sequence reads: CASSLLQGGGSYEQYF. Written as DNA, the CDR3 is TGTGCCAGCAGCCTGTTACAGGGGGGCGGCTCCTACGAGCAGTACTTC. This chain links TRBV5-5 with TRBJ2-7, with TRBD1 matching over 8 bases. Germline CDR1 and CDR2: SGHKS and YYEKEE (reference sequence). The CDR3 sequence is 16 residues long. V shed 4 bases, J shed 0 bases, and the junction held 9 bases outside the gene matches.